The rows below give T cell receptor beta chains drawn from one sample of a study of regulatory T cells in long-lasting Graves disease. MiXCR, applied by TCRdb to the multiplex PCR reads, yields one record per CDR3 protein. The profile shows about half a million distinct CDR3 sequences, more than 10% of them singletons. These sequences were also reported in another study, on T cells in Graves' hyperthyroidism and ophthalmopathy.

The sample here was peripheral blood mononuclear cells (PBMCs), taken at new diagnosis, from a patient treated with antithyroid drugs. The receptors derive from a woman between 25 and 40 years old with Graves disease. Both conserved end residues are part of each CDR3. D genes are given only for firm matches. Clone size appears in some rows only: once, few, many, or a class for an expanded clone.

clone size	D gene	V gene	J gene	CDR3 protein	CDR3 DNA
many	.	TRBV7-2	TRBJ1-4	CASSLGADFEEKLFF	TGTGCCAGCAGCTTAGGCGCAGATTTTGAAGAAAAACTGTTTTTT
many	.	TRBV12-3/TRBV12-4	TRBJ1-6	CASSSGIHSPLHF	TGTGCCAGCAGTTCAGGGATTCATTCACCCCTCCACTTT
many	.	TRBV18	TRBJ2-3	CASSPYSASTDTQYF	TGTGCCAGCTCACCCTACAGTGCTAGCACAGATACGCAGTATTTT
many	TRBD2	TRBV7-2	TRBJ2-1	CASSSWAGVLYNEQFF	TGTGCCAGCAGCTCTTGGGCGGGAGTTCTTTATAATGAGCAGTTCTTC
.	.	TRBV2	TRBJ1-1	CASHVAVNTEAFF	TGTGCCAGCCATGTAGCCGTGAACACTGAAGCTTTCTTT
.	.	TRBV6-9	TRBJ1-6	CASSYRLGSPLHF	TGTGCCAGCAGTTATCGCCTTGGGTCACCCCTCCACTTT
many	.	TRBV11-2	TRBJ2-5	CASSLVQGQETQYF	TGTGCCAGCAGCTTAGTGCAGGGACAAGAGACCCAGTACTTC
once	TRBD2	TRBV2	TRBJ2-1	CASMLASGTTYNEQFF	TGTGCCAGCATGCTCGCTAGCGGGACTACCTACAATGAGCAGTTCTTC
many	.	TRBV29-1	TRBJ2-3	CSVEGRGSTPPDTQYF	TGCAGCGTTGAAGGTCGCGGCTCTACGCCACCAGATACGCAGTATTTT
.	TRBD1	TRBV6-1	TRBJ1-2	CASRPTGDHYGYTF	TGTGCCAGCAGACCCACAGGGGATCACTATGGCTACACCTTC
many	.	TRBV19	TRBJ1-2	CASSIQGRDPYGYTF	TGTGCCAGTAGTATTCAAGGGCGAGACCCTTATGGCTACACCTTC
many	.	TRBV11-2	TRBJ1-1	CASSLVGQAYTEAFF	TGTGCCAGCAGCTTAGTAGGGCAGGCGTACACTGAAGCTTTCTTT
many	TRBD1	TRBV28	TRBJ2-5	CASSLGGQGQETQYF	TGTGCCAGCAGTTTAGGGGGACAGGGCCAAGAGACCCAGTACTTC
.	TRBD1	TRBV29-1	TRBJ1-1	CSAGSTGEGTEAFF	TGCAGCGCTGGTTCGACAGGGGAGGGAACTGAAGCTTTCTTT
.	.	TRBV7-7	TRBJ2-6	CASSLLEPDYSLLAGANVLTF	TGTGCTAGCAGCTTATTAGAACCCGACTATTCACTACTCGCTGGGGCCAACGTCCTGACTTTC
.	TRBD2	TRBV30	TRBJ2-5	CAWRLAGGRETQYF	TGTGCCTGGAGGCTAGCGGGAGGAAGAGAGACCCAGTACTTC
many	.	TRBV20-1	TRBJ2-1	CSARIVDSPSGNEQFF	TGCAGTGCTAGAATTGTCGACAGCCCTAGTGGCAATGAGCAGTTCTTC
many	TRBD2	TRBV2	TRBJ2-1	CASSAAGDNEQFF	TGTGCCAGCAGCGCAGCGGGAGACAATGAGCAGTTCTTC
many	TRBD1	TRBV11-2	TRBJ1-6	CASSLTGGNSPLHF	TGTGCCAGCAGCTTGACAGGGGGCAATTCACCCCTCCACTTT
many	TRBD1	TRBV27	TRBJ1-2	CASSLSGQGGNYGYTF	TGTGCCAGCAGTTTATCTGGACAGGGAGGCAACTATGGCTACACCTTC
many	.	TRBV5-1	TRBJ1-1	CASSFTGTGNTEAFF	TGCGCCAGCAGCTTCACAGGGACTGGGAACACTGAAGCTTTCTTT
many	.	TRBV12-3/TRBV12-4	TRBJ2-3	CASSPGGYADTQYF	TGTGCCAGCAGCCCTGGAGGGTACGCAGATACGCAGTATTTT
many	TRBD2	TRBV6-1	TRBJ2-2	CASSGWTSGRFTGELFF	TGTGCCAGCAGTGGATGGACTAGCGGGAGATTCACCGGGGAGCTGTTTTTT
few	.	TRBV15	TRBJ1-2	CATSIRRSEGYTF	TGTGCCACCAGCATAAGAAGGTCGGAAGGCTACACCTTC
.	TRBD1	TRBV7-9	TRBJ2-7	CASEQGTGGYEQYF	TGTGCCAGCGAACAAGGGACAGGTGGCTACGAGCAGTACTTC
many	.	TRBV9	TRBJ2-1	CASSSSLGLAEQFF	TGTGCCAGCAGCTCAAGCCTGGGGCTAGCTGAGCAGTTCTTC
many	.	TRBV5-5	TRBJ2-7	CASSFWGSYEQYF	TGTGCCAGCAGTTTCTGGGGATCCTACGAGCAGTACTTC
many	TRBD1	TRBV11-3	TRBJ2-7	CASSLDGTGAYEQYF	TGTGCCAGCAGCTTAGATGGGACAGGGGCCTACGAGCAGTACTTC
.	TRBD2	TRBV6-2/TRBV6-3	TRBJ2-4	CASSGIGTSGSKNIQYF	TGTGCCAGCAGTGGGATAGGGACTAGCGGGAGTAAAAACATTCAGTACTTC
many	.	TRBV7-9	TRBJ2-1	CASRAGPSVSYNEQFF	TGTGCCAGCAGGGCAGGGCCTAGCGTTAGCTACAATGAGCAGTTCTTC
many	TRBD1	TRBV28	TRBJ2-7	CASSDDGQGVTQQYF	TGTGCCAGCAGTGATGATGGGCAGGGGGTAACTCAGCAGTACTTC
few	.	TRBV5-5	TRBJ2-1	CASSLALPGSLGEQTHPNEQFF	TGTGCCAGCAGCTTGGCCCTCCCGGGGAGCTTGGGGGAGCAGACACACCCTAATGAGCAGTTCTTC
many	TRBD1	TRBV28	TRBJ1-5	CASSRPTGGVQPQHF	TGTGCCAGCAGCCGACCGACAGGGGGCGTCCAGCCCCAGCATTTT
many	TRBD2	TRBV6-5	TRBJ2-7	CASSYVVRGRSFPYEQYF	TGTGCCAGCAGTTACGTCGTGCGCGGGAGGTCATTCCCCTACGAGCAGTACTTC
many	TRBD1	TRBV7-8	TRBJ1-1	CASSRLTGAEAFF	TGTGCCAGCAGCCGTTTGACAGGGGCTGAAGCTTTCTTT
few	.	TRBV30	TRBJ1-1	CAWSPPGTYTEAFF	TGTGCCTGGAGTCCGCCCGGGACTTACACTGAAGCTTTCTTT
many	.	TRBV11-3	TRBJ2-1	CASSLAPSSYNEQFF	TGTGCCAGCAGCTTAGCCCCGAGCTCCTACAATGAGCAGTTCTTC
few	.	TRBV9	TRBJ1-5	CASSPGPQVINQPQHF	TGTGCCAGCAGCCCCGGGCCGCAAGTAATCAATCAGCCCCAGCATTTT
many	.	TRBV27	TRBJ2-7	CASRRPGASNYEQYF	TGTGCCAGCAGGAGGCCAGGGGCTAGCAACTACGAGCAGTACTTC
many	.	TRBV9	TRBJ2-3	CASREGATDTQYF	TGTGCCAGCAGGGAGGGCGCCACAGATACGCAGTATTTT
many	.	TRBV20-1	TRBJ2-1	CSARLPGRSYNEQFF	TGCAGTGCTAGACTGCCGGGGCGCTCCTACAATGAGCAGTTCTTC
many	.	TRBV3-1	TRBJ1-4	CASSQWGERKLFF	TGTGCCAGCAGCCAATGGGGAGAGCGGAAACTGTTTTTT